Shown below are 21 T cell receptor beta chains from a single sample sequenced in a study of blood T cell repertoires in COVID-19. Profiling relied on immunoSEQ multiplex PCR, and the TCRdb table lists in-frame clones only, not all of them. The data contain approximately 270,000 clones, approximately 85% of them singletons. Sequenced sample: PBMCs or T cells enriched from blood (not recorded which). Receptors originate from a woman between 45 and 60 years old who had recovered from COVID-19.

The rearrangement joins TRBV11-2 to TRBJ1-5, with D perhaps matching TRBD1 (5 bases). V was trimmed by 1 base and J by 4 bases, leaving 5 bases between them. Germline lookup yields CDR1 SGHAT and CDR2 FQNNGV. The CDR3 runs to 13 residues. The CDR3 sequence: CASSLAGNQPQHF. CDR3 coding DNA: TGTGCCAGCAGCTTAGCAGGGAATCAGCCCCAGCATTTT. The variable domain in full, with the rest retrieved from reference TRBV11-2 and TRBJ1-5, is EAGVAQSPRYKIIEKRQSVAFWCNPISGHATLYWYQQILGQGPKLLIQFQNNGVVDDSQLPKDRFSAERLKGVDSTLKIQPAKLEDSAVYLCASSLAGNQPQHFGDGTRLSIL.

V is TRBV7-2 and J is TRBJ1-5; D remains ambiguous. The CDR3 has 17 residues. From germline, CDR1 is SGHTA and CDR2 FQGNSA. V shed 3 bases and J shed 0 bases, with 15 bases lying between them. The CDR3 spells CASSLTGRIYSNQPQHF. The CDR3 DNA is TGTGCCAGCAGCTTGACCGGGAGGATTTATAGCAATCAGCCCCAGCATTTT.

This rearrangement joins TRBV6-5 to TRBJ2-1; perhaps TRBD2 as D (6 bases). The V end lost 6 bases, the J end lost 0 bases, and 12 bases lay between the germline ends. Per germline, CDR1 MNHEY and CDR2 SVGAGI. CDR3 length equals 15 residues. The DNA of the CDR3 is TGTGCCAGCAGGATAGCGGCATACTCCTACAATGAGCAGTTCTTC. Amino acid sequence: CASRIAAYSYNEQFF.

This clone is a singleton in its sample. V gene TRBV7-6 combines with J gene TRBJ2-5, with 7 bases matching TRBD1. The CDR3 loop spans 15 amino acids. Germline CDR1 SGHVS, CDR2 FNYEAQ. V shed 1 base, J shed 2 bases, and the junction held 4 bases outside the gene matches. DNA for the CDR3: TGTGCCAGCAGCTTAGGGGACAGCCTACAAGAGACCCAGTACTTC. Residues: CASSLGDSLQETQYF.

The chain links TRBV11-3 to TRBJ2-2; tentatively, D is TRBD1 (6 bases). Per germline, CDR1 SGHNT and CDR2 YENEEA. V lost 3 bases to trimming and J lost 5 bases, with 7 bases between them. The CDR3 spans 13 residues. CDR3 sequence: CASSFQGTGELFF. DNA for the CDR3: TGTGCCAGCAGCTTCCAGGGGACCGGGGAGCTGTTTTTT.

V gene TRBV19 combines with J gene TRBJ1-4; 9 positions match TRBD1. The CDR3 contains 15 residues. Per germline, CDR1 LNHDA and CDR2 SQIVND (reference sequence). J was trimmed by 7 bases and V by 5 bases; bases with no gene match: 8. Here the CDR3 reads CASSPPGTGFEKLFF. The DNA of the CDR3 is TGTGCCAGTAGTCCTCCTGGGACAGGGTTTGAAAAACTGTTTTTT.

The gene calls are TRBV28 and TRBJ1-5; D is possibly TRBD1 (6 bases). Trimming shortened V by 5 bases and J by 6 bases, and 14 bases separated the two germline ends. From germline, CDR1 is MDHEN and CDR2 SYDVKM. This CDR3 has 14 amino acids. The CDR3 nucleotides are TGTGCCAGCAGTCGGGGCGGGGGCTTTCAGCCCCAGCATTTT. This sequence encodes CASSRGGGFQPQHF.

This clone came up once. The chain links TRBV7-2 to TRBJ2-1; tentative D call: TRBD2 (5 bases). The germline V gene encodes CDR1 SGHTA and CDR2 FQGNSA. This CDR3 is 15 amino acids long. The ends were cut back, 5 bases at V and 6 bases at J, with 17 bases in the middle. In nucleotides, the CDR3 is TGTGCCAGCAGCCCCACGGCGGGCCAGTTCAATGAGCAGTTCTTC. The encoded protein is CASSPTAGQFNEQFF. Complete variable domain (other parts from reference TRBV7-2 and TRBJ2-1): GAGVSQSPSNKVTEKGKDVELRCDPISGHTALYWYRQSLGQGLEFLIYFQGNSAPDKSGLPSDRFSAERTGGSVSTLTIQRTQQEDSAVYLCASSPTAGQFNEQFFGPGTRLTVL.

This clone was picked up a small number of times. This chain links TRBV10-3 with TRBJ1-4, with no clear D. Trimming removed 4 bases from V and 4 bases from J, with 7 bases in between. Germline CDR1 and CDR2: ENHRY and SYGVKD. The CDR3 contains 13 residues. DNA of the CDR3: TGTGCCATCAGTGGCCAACTTAATGAAAAACTGTTTTTT. It specifies CAISGQLNEKLFF.

J is TRBJ2-7 and V is TRBV19, with a possible D match to TRBD2 (5 bases). V was pared by 5 bases and J by 1 base, with 6 bases between. The germline V gene encodes CDR1 LNHDA and CDR2 SQIVND (reference sequence). This CDR3 has 12 residues. Here the CDR3 DNA reads TGTGCCAGTAGTCGGGGTTCCTACGAGCAGTACTTC. This gives the protein CASSRGSYEQYF.

The V call is TRBV27, the J call TRBJ2-7; TRBD2 matches at 7 bases. Germline CDR1 is MNHEY and CDR2 is SMNVEV (reference sequence). Trimming cost V 10 bases and J 0 bases; bases outside gene matches: 6. This CDR3 spans 13 amino acids. The CDR3 region is CATSGGGSYEQYF. The CDR3 DNA reads as TGTGCCACCTCGGGCGGGGGCTCCTACGAGCAGTACTTC.

The chain employs TRBV5-1 and TRBJ2-5; 7 nucleotides align to TRBD1. V trimming: 4 bases; J trimming: 5 bases; junction bases outside the gene matches: 5. This CDR3 is built from 13 residues. Germline V lookup: CDR1 SGHRS, CDR2 YFSETQ. The CDR3 here is CASSPYRGETQYF. In nucleotides, the CDR3 is TGCGCCAGCAGCCCGTACAGGGGCGAGACCCAGTACTTC.

V gene TRBV27 combines with J gene TRBJ2-5; no reliable D call. The germline V gene encodes CDR1 MNHEY and CDR2 SMNVEV (reference sequence). This CDR3 has 11 residues. With 3 bases removed from V and 7 bases from J, the gap between germline ends came to 6 bases. The DNA of the CDR3 is TGTGCCAGCAGTTTTTTCGGGACCCAGTACTTC. Its protein is CASSFFGTQYF.

The V call is TRBV5-1, the J call TRBJ1-3; 8 nucleotides align to TRBD1. The CDR3 sequence is 17 residues long. CDR1 and CDR2 (germline): SGHRS, YFSETQ. J gave up 0 bases and V 4 bases, and 9 bases lay outside the gene matches. The CDR3 region is CASSHGTGGVSGNTIYF. As DNA, the CDR3 is TGCGCCAGCAGCCACGGGACAGGTGGGGTCTCTGGAAACACCATATATTTT.

For this clone: A junction end diverges from the germline sequence, so it may reflect a read error. This chain links TRBV27 with TRBJ2-5; the match to TRBD1 covers 9 bases. The CDR3 consists of 15 residues. Per the germline V gene, CDR1 is MNHEY and CDR2 is SMNVEV (reference sequence). For the CDR3, the DNA is TGTGCCAGCAGTATATCGACAGGGGGAGGGGAGACCCAGTACTTC. This codes for CASSISTGGGETQYF.

This chain joins TRBV4-1 and TRBJ1-2, with D perhaps TRBD1 (6 bases). Germline V lookup: CDR1 MGHRA, CDR2 YSYEKL. Trimming cost V 3 bases and J 2 bases, with 7 bases left between them. This CDR3 region has 13 residues. The CDR3 reads CASSQDRNYGYTF. In DNA form, the CDR3 reads TGCGCCAGCAGCCAGGACAGAAACTATGGCTACACCTTC.

The J gene is TRBJ1-2, the V gene TRBV29-1; TRBD1 matches at 9 bases. This CDR3 spans 12 amino acids. Trimming cost V 7 bases and J 3 bases; bases outside gene matches: 3. Germline CDR1 and CDR2: SQVTM and ANQGSEA. CDR3 DNA sequence: TGCAGCGCTGACAGGGGGTACTATGGCTACACCTTC. Translating it yields CSADRGYYGYTF.

CDR3 sequence reads: CASSLAGTSPSRQFF. The CDR3 bases are TGTGCCAGCAGTTTGGCCGGGACAAGCCCGTCGCGCCAGTTCTTC. The chain links TRBV7-6 to TRBJ2-1; a possible D gene is TRBD1 (6 bases). Germline CDR1 and CDR2: SGHVS and FNYEAQ. The CDR3 consists of 15 residues. V gave up 6 bases and J gave up 13 bases, with 25 bases separating them.

This sequence joins TRBV18 and TRBJ1-1; TRBD1 matches 8 bases. The germline CDR1 and CDR2 sequences are KGHSH and LQKENI. This CDR3 comprises 16 residues. Unmatched junction bases numbered 5, after V lost 2 bases and J lost 0 bases. The CDR3 loop is CASSPTQGDLNTEAFF. The DNA of the CDR3 is TGTGCCAGCTCACCAACACAGGGGGATTTGAACACTGAAGCTTTCTTT.

V gene TRBV4-1 combines with J gene TRBJ2-1, with D possibly TRBD2 on 6 matching bases. The CDR3 has 15 residues. Germline V gene lookup returns CDR1 MGHRA and CDR2 YSYEKL. Trimming cost V 5 bases and J 8 bases, with 19 bases left between them. The CDR3 DNA reads TGCGCCAGCAGCACTTGGGGACTTCCCGAGGATGAGCAGTTCTTC. Its translation is CASSTWGLPEDEQFF.

J is TRBJ2-7 and V is TRBV12-5; perhaps TRBD2 as D (6 bases). Germline assignment: CDR1 LGHNT and CDR2 FRNRAP. The V end lost 3 bases, the J end lost 5 bases, and 8 bases lay between the germline ends. The CDR3 length is 12 residues. The CDR3 loop reads CASGFSGDEQYF. In DNA, the CDR3 is TGTGCTAGTGGTTTCTCGGGGGACGAGCAGTACTTC.